This T cell receptor (beta chain) was identified in a study of cytomegalovirus exposure and HLA in healthy donors. Overall study context: Previous work identified roughly 120 million unique TCR beta sequences from around 200 million T cells.

To note about this clone: Its antigen is not known.

Study-wide points: Among TCR beta chains, those listed as cytomegalovirus-associated numbered over 150.

Both 60 Vbeta primers and 13 Jbeta primers went into the PCR. Assay used: immunoSEQ multiplex PCR; TCRdb lists only in-frame clones, some missing. The table lists over 50,000 clones, 60% to 80% of them singletons, with around 17% in the top ten. The germline gives CDR1 SGDLS, CDR2 YYNGEE. With 3 bases removed from V and 5 bases from J, the gap between germline ends came to 14 bases. The CDR3 is 15 residues long. Sequencing was performed on PBMCs. V gene TRBV9 combines with J gene TRBJ2-2, with TRBD2 as a possible D gene (6 bases). This TCR derives from a man aged 40-55 years in good health and CMV-seropositive. This chain's CDR3 is CASSGREIWTGELFF. In DNA, the CDR3 is TGTGCCAGCAGCGGGCGGGAAATCTGGACCGGGGAGCTGTTTTTT.